This TCR beta chain was identified in a study of shared T cell receptors in the human thymus. CDR1 is MNHEY and CDR2 is SMNVEV in the germline V gene (reference sequence). Trimming removed 2 bases at V and 4 bases at J, with 18 bases between. The CDR3 sequence is 16 residues long. Profiling relied on immunoSEQ multiplex PCR, and the TCRdb table lists in-frame clones only, not all of them. This table holds 640,000 or so clones, approximately 87% found once. These records were also assigned to another study, of human thymus T cells.

Sequences were obtained from thymocytes. The chain joins TRBV27 to TRBJ2-7; D possibly corresponds to TRBD1 (8 bases). This receptor was identified in a boy younger than two with a congenital heart defect. The CDR3 loop reads CASSLRPGQGGYEQYF. The CDR3, as DNA: TGTGCCAGCAGTTTAAGGCCAGGACAGGGAGGGTACGAGCAGTACTTC.